This T cell receptor (beta chain) was sequenced for a study of blood T cell repertoires in COVID-19. Study overall: Material from acute and convalescent COVID-19 was sourced from the United States, Italy and Spain.

The CDR3 runs 14 residues. Germline V gene lookup returns CDR1 MNHEY and CDR2 SVGAGI. V was clipped by 1 base and J by 1 base, with 7 bases between them. Original processing methods: Estimation of nucleated cell counts relied on the amplification of reference gene primers. Measured with immunoSEQ multiplex PCR; TCRdb has only the in-frame clones, and not every one. V and J calls and clone size follow that table, whereas D and trimming were derived from the DNA. The sample yields fewer than 350,000 clones, 75% to 95% seen once. Only one count was recorded for this clone. The chain uses TRBV6-5 and TRBJ1-2; maybe TRBD1 (6 bases). Sequencing was carried out using peripheral blood. The receptor was derived from a woman between 25 and 40 years old with COVID-19, enrolled during active disease. The CDR3 DNA follows: TGTGCCAGCAGTTACTTGGGACATAACTATGGCTACACCTTC. It yields the protein CASSYLGHNYGYTF.